This T cell receptor beta chain stems from a study of T cell repertoires in breast cancer (dated by TCRdb to the mid-2010s). For context, the study as a whole: Tumors, lymph nodes and peripheral blood lymphocytes from breast cancer patients, as well as peripheral blood from healthy control donors, were profiled. Most of the roughly 21 patient tumors analyzed for shared TCRs were ER+/PR+. Controls included nine healthy donors of an age range similar to the patients. On average, sequencing produced roughly 470,000 sequences per sample, which came to roughly 9.6 reads per input cell. Given the low mutational burden of breast cancer and the rarity of common mutations in breast cancer, it was reasoned that TCRs shared between breast cancer patients would target shared antigens. Tumors and tumor-involved lymph nodes were minced and digested with Liberase and DNase, then filtered through 70-um and 40-um filters. Blood samples were separated by Ficoll, whereas tumor-free lymph nodes were processed without any enzymatic digestion. Results and caveats for the whole study, not just this receptor: Sentinel lymph nodes involved by tumor shared about fourfold more TCRs with matched tumor repertoires than tumor-free nodes did (about 7.7% versus 2%). Shared TCRs were encoded by various nucleotide sequences, which suggests selection and expansion based on antigen. Possible tumor specificity was suggested for approximately 17 TCR pairs that were shared across seven or more patient tumors yet rarely found in control blood. Emulsion RT-PCR was considered qualitative rather than quantitative, because transcript abundance and primer differences skewed the recovery of clones. Discarding singleton TCRs and sampling only part of each tumor may have missed genuine antitumor clones. TRBV7 predominated among the shared TCRs, which could possibly reflect tumor recognition or a mispriming bias from eight TRBV7 primers.

The study used an expanded emulsion RT-PCR method with primers for all TCR V genes to analyze paired alpha-beta TCRs of CD8+ T cells. Before emulsion RT-PCR, CD8+ T cells were isolated with a CD8 positive selection kit and incubated overnight in 9.5 to 10 IU/mL IL-2. This clonotype was found a few times. Its target antigen remains unknown. A much larger clone sits a single nucleotide away, making a read error possible. Library preparation used emulsion pairing. Unpaired genes were suppressed by a second nested PCR with blocking oligos, after which a third nested PCR added Illumina adaptors and barcodes. Between about 4,500 and 270,000 T cells, along with C-region, Stepout and V-region primers, were included in each emulsion RT-PCR master mix. The Micellula Emulsion and Purification Kit was used to generate emulsions, and Qiagen OneStep RT-PCR reagents were used for RT-PCR. Pooled libraries were sequenced on an Illumina MiSeq with paired-end 2 x 250 reads. The authors' analysis ran thus. Read pairs were joined in Galaxy and clipped at the engineered overlap into separate alpha and beta files; unclipped reads were discarded. Alpha-beta pairs were assigned with CompleteTCR, a MiTCR-based pipeline that links chains sharing read cluster identifiers using an R script. TCR sequences that were observed only once, about 1-3.1% of the total, were removed as potential sequencing errors. TCRdb trimmed public reads at Q25 via fastp, called clones via MiXCR and kept in-frame beta chains. All rows with the same CDR3 protein become a single entry with the most common DNA and genes. Clone size and V and J calls follow TCRdb, not the original study. For this sample the table gives 160 or so distinct CDR3 sequences, of which 43% were detected only once. The ten largest clonotypes hold around 98% of the sample.

CDR1 and CDR2, per the germline V gene (reference sequence), are WNHNN and SYGVQD. The junction shows trimming of 4 bases on V and 12 bases on J, plus 12 bases between the germline ends. The CDR3 spans 12 residues, from the cysteine through the phenylalanine. The read is trimmed to its CDR3 DNA, 36 bases read in frame from base 1. Sequenced sample: CD8+ T cells. This chain is built from TRBV10-1 and TRBJ1-4, with the D gene too uncertain to name. The receptor was derived from a pool of human donors with breast cancer or a healthy control (not recorded which). The DNA sequence follows: TGCGCCAGCAGTGCAGAAAGGTCTGAACTGTTTTTT. This gives the protein CASSAERSELFF.